These 24 T cell receptor beta chains share one sample of origin, sequenced in a study of T-cell memory formation after mild COVID-19. TCRdb itself ran the 5' RACE reads through MiXCR, one entry per CDR3 protein. The table shows about 290,000 distinct CDR3 sequences, with around 17% occurring only once. Sequencing input: PBMCs or a T cell subset sorted from them (not recorded which). All receptors come from a man younger than 35 who had mild COVID-19 (a few samples of this study predate the infection). Cell type and time point are not known.

This clonotype has more than one count but fewer than ten. The chain has TRBV20-1 and TRBJ1-5, with D uncertain. Deletions cut 4 bases from V and 1 base from J, with 8 bases between. CDR1 DFQATT and CDR2 SNEGSKA come from the germline V gene (reference sequence). The CDR3 runs to 13 residues. The CDR3 DNA reads TGCAGTGCTATCGAGGTCAGCAATCAGCCCCAGCATTTT. Its translation is CSAIEVSNQPQHF.

V gene TRBV9 combines with J gene TRBJ2-5; D is unclear. Looked up from germline, CDR1 is SGDLS and CDR2 is YYNGEE. Between the trimmed V and J ends, which lost 0 bases and 5 bases, there was a span of 8 bases. This CDR3 has 13 residues. In DNA form, the CDR3 reads TGTGCCAGCAGCGTAGGGGCCGTGGAGACCCAGTACTTC. Amino acid sequence: CASSVGAVETQYF. The full variable domain, rest sourced from reference TRBV9 and TRBJ2-5, is DSGVTQTPKHLITATGQRVTLRCSPRSGDLSVYWYQQSLDQGLQFLIQYYNGEERAKGNILERFSAQQFPDLHSELNLSSLELGDSALYFCASSVGAVETQYFGPGTRLLVL.

This clonotype was seen ten or more times. This sequence joins TRBV7-9 and TRBJ2-1; TRBD1 is a possible D gene (5 bases). The CDR3 has 13 residues. V was clipped by 3 bases and J by 10 bases, with 13 bases between them. CDR1 is SEHNR and CDR2 is FQNEAQ in the germline V gene (reference sequence). As DNA, the CDR3 is TGTGCCAGCAGCTTCAGCAGGGAATGGGAGCAGTTCTTC. It specifies CASSFSREWEQFF.

This clonotype showed up just a few times. The chain couples TRBV30 to TRBJ2-7; D unclear. V was cut by 0 bases and J by 3 bases, with 3 bases left in between. The germline V gene encodes CDR1 GTSNPN and CDR2 SVGIG (reference sequence). This CDR3 has 11 residues. The CDR3, as DNA: TGTGCCTGGAGTGTGGGCTACGAGCAGTACTTC. This gives the protein CAWSVGYEQYF.

The chain carries TRBV20-1 and TRBJ1-5; D ambiguous. This CDR3 is 15 amino acids long. Per germline, CDR1 DFQATT and CDR2 SNEGSKA (reference sequence). Trimming cost V 3 bases and J 0 bases, with 12 bases left between them. The DNA of the CDR3 is TGCAGTGCTAGTATAAGCTGGGATAGCAATCAGCCCCAGCATTTT. This gives the protein CSASISWDSNQPQHF.

The rearrangement links TRBV7-9 to TRBJ2-3, with D hard to call. CDR1 is SEHNR, CDR2 FQNEAQ, per germline (reference sequence). Trimming left V 4 bases short and J 2 bases short, with 7 bases between. The CDR3 loop spans 13 amino acids. This CDR3 is CASSYPLTDTQYF. The CDR3 DNA reads as TGTGCCAGCAGCTACCCCCTCACAGATACGCAGTATTTT.

V gene TRBV28 combines with J gene TRBJ2-2; D is possibly TRBD2 (6 bases). CDR3 length equals 15 residues. With 2 bases removed from V and 4 bases from J, the gap between germline ends came to 11 bases. The germline CDR1 and CDR2 sequences are MDHEN and SYDVKM. CDR3 in DNA: TGTGCCAGCAGTTTAGGCGGGGCTACCACCGGGGAGCTGTTTTTT. Its protein product is CASSLGGATTGELFF.

The V call is TRBV6-5, the J call TRBJ2-4, with a weak D call TRBD1 (6 bases). The ends were cut back, 5 bases at V and 10 bases at J, with 18 bases in the middle. This CDR3 has 14 amino acids. Germline CDR1 MNHEY, CDR2 SVGAGI. The CDR3 nucleotides read TGTGCCAGCAGTAGTCCAGGGCCAGGGGCAATTCAGTACTTC. Its translation is CASSSPGPGAIQYF.

This clonotype has only a few counts. J is TRBJ2-2 and V is TRBV4-1; D not resolved. The germline V and J ends were trimmed by 0 bases and 0 bases, with 11 bases remaining between them. Germline V gives CDR1 MGHRA, CDR2 YSYEKL. The CDR3 length is 17 residues. The DNA for the CDR3 is TGCGCCAGCAGCCAAGAAGGACGGGCCCCGAACACCGGGGAGCTGTTTTTT. As protein: CASSQEGRAPNTGELFF.

The chain has TRBV4-1 and TRBJ1-1, with D possibly matching TRBD1 (6 bases). Trimming stripped 2 bases from V and 0 bases from J, with 13 bases between. CDR1 and CDR2 from the germline V gene are MGHRA and YSYEKL. This CDR3 has 16 residues. The CDR3 is CASSQLWTALNTEAFF. The CDR3 DNA sequence: TGCGCCAGCAGCCAACTATGGACAGCTTTGAACACTGAAGCTTTCTTT.

This clonotype was observed a few times. The J gene is TRBJ2-3, the V gene TRBV20-1; D is ambiguous. The CDR3 has 12 residues. V lost 3 bases, J lost 2 bases, and 6 bases lay in between. Per the germline V gene, CDR1 is DFQATT and CDR2 is SNEGSKA (reference sequence). The CDR3 coding sequence is TGCAGTGCTAGCGCGTCCACAGATACGCAGTATTTT. This sequence encodes CSASASTDTQYF.

The chain combines TRBV20-1 with TRBJ1-4; a possible D gene is TRBD1 (5 bases). The germline V gene has CDR1 DFQATT and CDR2 SNEGSKA (reference sequence). The germline V and J ends were trimmed by 6 bases and 7 bases, with 24 bases remaining between them. The CDR3 totals 16 residues. The CDR3 protein is CSAPGGYSKTVEKLFF. CDR3 nucleotides: TGCAGTGCCCCGGGGGGATATTCCAAAACCGTTGAAAAACTGTTTTTT.

This clonotype was counted at least ten times. The V call is TRBV7-9, the J call TRBJ1-1; possible D gene TRBD1, 5 bases. The CDR3 totals 15 residues. Trimming took 3 bases from V and 0 from J, leaving 11 bases between them. From germline, CDR1 is SEHNR and CDR2 FQNEAQ (reference sequence). Here the CDR3 DNA reads TGTGCCAGCAGCTTCGAGGGGTTCATGAACACTGAAGCTTTCTTT. It translates to CASSFEGFMNTEAFF.

The CDR3 nucleotides are TGTGCCAGCAGTTCCCGGGACAGGGGCAATCAGCCCCAGCATTTT. Amino acids: CASSSRDRGNQPQHF. The chain recombines TRBV6-2 or TRBV6-3 with TRBJ1-5; 9 bases map to TRBD1. CDR1 and CDR2 (germline): MNHEY, SVGEGT. The CDR3 loop spans 15 amino acids. V lost 4 bases and J lost 2; bases outside the gene matches: 3.

This chain uses TRBV7-9 with TRBJ2-2; 8 bases match TRBD1. Germline CDR1 SEHNR, CDR2 FQNEAQ (reference sequence). This CDR3 comprises 16 residues. V lost 6 bases and J lost 5; bases outside the gene matches: 11. Here the CDR3 reads CASRTGDRGWTGELFF. The DNA for the CDR3 is TGTGCCAGCAGGACCGGCGACAGGGGTTGGACCGGGGAGCTGTTTTTT.

This clonotype came up a few times. Here the CDR3 DNA reads TGTGCCAGCAGGGATAGACAGTCCTCTGAAGCTTTCTTT. Amino acids: CASRDRQSSEAFF. The chain recombines TRBV12-3 or TRBV12-4 with TRBJ1-1; tentative D call: TRBD1 (5 bases). The V and J ends lost 6 bases and 6 bases respectively, with 14 bases between them. There are 13 residues in the CDR3.

The chain has TRBV7-3 and TRBJ1-2, with 11 bases lining up with TRBD1. The CDR3 is 14 residues long. V shed 5 bases, J shed 8 bases, and the junction held 7 bases outside the gene matches. Germline CDR1 and CDR2: SGHTA and FQGTGA. The DNA for the CDR3 is TGTGCCAGCAGCACCGGGACAGGGGGAGACGGCTACACCTTC. Translation: CASSTGTGGDGYTF.

This clonotype was picked up many times. V and J are TRBV5-1 and TRBJ2-2; D is unclear. Germline V gives CDR1 SGHRS, CDR2 YFSETQ. V lost 5 bases and J lost 5, with 4 bases in between. The CDR3 covers 11 residues. The CDR3 loop reads CASRTTGELFF. The CDR3 nucleotides are TGCGCCAGCAGAACAACCGGGGAGCTGTTTTTT.

This clonotype was found a few times. The chain employs TRBV7-9 and TRBJ1-2, with 8 nucleotides matching TRBD1. From germline, CDR1 is SEHNR and CDR2 FQNEAQ (reference sequence). The CDR3 is 14 amino acids. V was clipped by 5 bases and J by 3 bases; unmatched bases: 5. CDR3 sequence (DNA): TGTGCCAGCAGCGCACAACAGGGGGACTATGGCTACACCTTC. This gives the protein CASSAQQGDYGYTF. Full variable domain (outside the CDR3, taken from reference TRBV7-9 and TRBJ1-2): DTGVSQNPRHKITKRGQNVTFRCDPISEHNRLYWYRQTLGQGPEFLTYFQNEAQLEKSRLLSDRFSAERPKGSFSTLEIQRTEQGDSAMYLCASSAQQGDYGYTFGSGTRLTVV.

This clonotype was found a few times. The rearrangement uses TRBV5-5 and TRBJ1-5; 9 positions agree with TRBD1. This CDR3 has 15 residues. Germline V gene data show CDR1 as SGHKS and CDR2 as YYEKEE (reference sequence). The trim removed 4 bases at V and 6 bases at J, leaving 8 bases unmatched. The CDR3 here is CASSLGQGKGQPQHF. CDR3 nucleotide sequence: TGTGCCAGCAGCCTGGGACAGGGTAAAGGTCAGCCCCAGCATTTT.

Many counts were recorded for this clonotype. J is TRBJ1-1 and V is TRBV5-1; D call uncertain. V shed 1 base and J shed 0 bases, with 4 bases lying between them. The CDR3 extends over 13 amino acids. In germline, CDR1 is SGHRS, CDR2 YFSETQ. The CDR3 loop is CASSLTLNTEAFF. DNA of the CDR3: TGCGCCAGCAGCTTGACCCTGAACACTGAAGCTTTCTTT.

The chain carries TRBV2 and TRBJ1-1, with D possibly being TRBD1 (5 bases). Trimming removed 7 bases from V and 6 bases from J, with 24 bases in between. Germline CDR1 SNHLY, CDR2 FYNNEI. This CDR3 is 16 amino acids long. The DNA of the CDR3 is TGTGCCAGCACTTTTAGTGGGAGGGGCCATGGCGCTGAAGCTTTCTTT. Protein product: CASTFSGRGHGAEAFF.

The chain couples TRBV29-1 to TRBJ2-7, with 9 bases aligning to TRBD1. CDR1 SQVTM and CDR2 ANQGSEA come from the germline V gene. This CDR3 has 12 residues. J was trimmed by 5 bases and V by 7 bases; bases with no gene match: 6. The CDR3 sequence: CSAYRGRHEQYF. For the CDR3, the DNA is TGCAGCGCTTACAGGGGGCGCCACGAGCAGTACTTC.

Turning to this clonotype: This may come from a read error, since a much larger clone is one base off. The chain joins TRBV7-9 to TRBJ2-7, with D maybe TRBD1 (5 bases). The length of the CDR3 is 13 residues. CDR1 is SEHNR, CDR2 FQNEAQ, per germline (reference sequence). The V end was cut by 3 bases, the J end by 2 bases, with 8 bases between. DNA of the CDR3: TGTGCCAGCAGCTTCGAGACAGCCTACGAGCAGTACTTC. Residues: CASSFETAYEQYF.